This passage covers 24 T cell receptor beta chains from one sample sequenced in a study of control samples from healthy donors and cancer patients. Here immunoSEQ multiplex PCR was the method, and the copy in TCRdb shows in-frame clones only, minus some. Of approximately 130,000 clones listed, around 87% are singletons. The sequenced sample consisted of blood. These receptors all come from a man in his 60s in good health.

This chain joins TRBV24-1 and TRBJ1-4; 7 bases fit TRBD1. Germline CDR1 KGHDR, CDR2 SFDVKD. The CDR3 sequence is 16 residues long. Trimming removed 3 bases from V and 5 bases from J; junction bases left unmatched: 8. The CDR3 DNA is TGTGCCACCAGTGATACTAACAGGGGTCCGAATGAAAAACTGTTTTTT. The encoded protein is CATSDTNRGPNEKLFF.

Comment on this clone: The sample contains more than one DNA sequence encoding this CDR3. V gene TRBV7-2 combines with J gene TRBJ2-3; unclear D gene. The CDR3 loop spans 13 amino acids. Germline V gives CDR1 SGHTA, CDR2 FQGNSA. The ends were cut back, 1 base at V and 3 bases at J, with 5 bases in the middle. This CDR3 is CASSLVNTDTQYF. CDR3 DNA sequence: TGTGCCAGCAGCTTAGTCAATACAGATACGCAGTATTTT.

The CDR3 spells CASSLNRANTEAFF. Written as DNA, the CDR3 is TGTGCCAGCAGCCTCAACCGGGCGAACACTGAAGCTTTCTTT. This rearrangement joins TRBV11-2 to TRBJ1-1, with unresolved D. This CDR3 spans 14 amino acids. The V end was cut by 5 bases, the J end by 1 base, with 11 bases between. The germline gives CDR1 SGHAT, CDR2 FQNNGV.

The DNA for the CDR3 is TGTGCCAGCAGTTCCACAGGGAGGAGCTCCTACGAGCAGTACTTC. Protein sequence: CASSSTGRSSYEQYF. V gene TRBV27 combines with J gene TRBJ2-7; either TRBD1 or TRBD2 may supply D (6 bases each). In germline, CDR1 is MNHEY, CDR2 SMNVEV (reference sequence). The germline V and J ends were trimmed by 4 bases and 0 bases, with 13 bases remaining between them. The CDR3 sequence is 15 residues long.

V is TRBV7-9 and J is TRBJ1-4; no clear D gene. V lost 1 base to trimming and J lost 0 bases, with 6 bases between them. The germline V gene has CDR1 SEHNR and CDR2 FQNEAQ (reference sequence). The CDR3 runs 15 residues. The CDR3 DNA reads TGTGCCAGCAGCTTAGTAGGAGCAACTAATGAAAAACTGTTTTTT. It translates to CASSLVGATNEKLFF. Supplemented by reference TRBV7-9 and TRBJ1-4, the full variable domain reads DTGVSQNPRHKITKRGQNVTFRCDPISEHNRLYWYRQTLGQGPEFLTYFQNEAQLEKSRLLSDRFSAERPKGSFSTLEIQRTEQGDSAMYLCASSLVGATNEKLFFGSGTQLSVL.

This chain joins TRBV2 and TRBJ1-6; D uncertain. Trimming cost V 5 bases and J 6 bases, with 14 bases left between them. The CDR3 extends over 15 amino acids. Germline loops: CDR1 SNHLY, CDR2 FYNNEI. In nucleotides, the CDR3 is TGTGCCAGCAGTAGAGACGGAGTCTTTAATTCACCCCTCCACTTT. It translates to CASSRDGVFNSPLHF.

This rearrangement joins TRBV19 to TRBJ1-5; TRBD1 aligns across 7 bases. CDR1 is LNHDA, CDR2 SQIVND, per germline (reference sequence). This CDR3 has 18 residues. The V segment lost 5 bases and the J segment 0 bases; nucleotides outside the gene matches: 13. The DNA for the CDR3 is TGTGCCAGTAGTGCTATGACACAAGGGGGCTATAGCAATCAGCCCCAGCATTTT. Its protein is CASSAMTQGGYSNQPQHF. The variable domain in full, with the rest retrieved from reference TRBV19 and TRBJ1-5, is DGGITQSPKYLFRKEGQNVTLSCEQNLNHDAMYWYRQDPGQGLRLIYYSQIVNDFQKGDIAEGYSVSREKKESFPLTVTSAQKNPTAFYLCASSAMTQGGYSNQPQHFGDGTRLSIL.

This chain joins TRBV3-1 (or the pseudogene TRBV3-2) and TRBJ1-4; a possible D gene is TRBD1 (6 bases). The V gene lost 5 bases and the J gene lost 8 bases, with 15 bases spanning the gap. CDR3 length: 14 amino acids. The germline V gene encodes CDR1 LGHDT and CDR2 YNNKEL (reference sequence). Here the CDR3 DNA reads TGTGCCAGCAGCTCCTCGGGGGCGGGGGAAAAACTGTTTTTT. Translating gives CASSSSGAGEKLFF.

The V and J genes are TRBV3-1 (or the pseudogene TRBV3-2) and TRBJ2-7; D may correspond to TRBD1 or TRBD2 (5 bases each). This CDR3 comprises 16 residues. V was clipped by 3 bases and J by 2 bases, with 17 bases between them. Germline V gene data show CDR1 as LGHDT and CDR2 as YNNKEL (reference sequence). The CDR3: CASSHFAGTVPYEQYF. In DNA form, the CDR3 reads TGTGCCAGCAGCCACTTCGCCGGGACGGTGCCCTACGAGCAGTACTTC.

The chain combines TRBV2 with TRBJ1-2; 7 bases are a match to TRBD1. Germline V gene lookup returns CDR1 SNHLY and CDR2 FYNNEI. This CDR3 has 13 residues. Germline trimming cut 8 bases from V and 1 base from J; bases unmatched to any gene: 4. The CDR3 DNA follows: TGTGCCAGCGGGACAGCCAATAACTATGGCTACACCTTC. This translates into CASGTANNYGYTF.

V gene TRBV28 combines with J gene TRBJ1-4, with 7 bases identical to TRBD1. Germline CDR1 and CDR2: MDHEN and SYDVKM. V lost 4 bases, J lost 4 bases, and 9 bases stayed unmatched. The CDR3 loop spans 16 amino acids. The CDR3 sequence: CASSSSDRVINEKLFF. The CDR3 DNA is TGTGCCAGCAGTTCCTCCGACAGGGTTATTAATGAAAAACTGTTTTTT.

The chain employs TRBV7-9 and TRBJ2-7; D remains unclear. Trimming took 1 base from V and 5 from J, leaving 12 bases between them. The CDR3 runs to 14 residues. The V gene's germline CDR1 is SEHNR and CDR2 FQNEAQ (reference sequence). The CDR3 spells CASSLGSVVDEQYF. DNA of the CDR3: TGTGCCAGCAGCTTAGGGTCCGTAGTCGACGAGCAGTACTTC.

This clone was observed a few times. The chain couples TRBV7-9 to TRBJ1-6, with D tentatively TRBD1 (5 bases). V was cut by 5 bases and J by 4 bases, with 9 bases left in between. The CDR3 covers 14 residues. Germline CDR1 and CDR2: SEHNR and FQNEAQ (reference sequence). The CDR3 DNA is TGTGCCAGCAGCGCGGACACTTATAATTCACCCCTCCACTTT. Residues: CASSADTYNSPLHF.

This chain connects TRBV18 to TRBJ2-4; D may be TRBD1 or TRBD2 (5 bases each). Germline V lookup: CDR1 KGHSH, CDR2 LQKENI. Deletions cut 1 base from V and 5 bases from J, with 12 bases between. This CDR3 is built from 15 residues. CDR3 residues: CASSPQSGTENIQYF. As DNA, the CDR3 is TGTGCCAGCTCACCACAATCAGGGACCGAAAACATTCAGTACTTC. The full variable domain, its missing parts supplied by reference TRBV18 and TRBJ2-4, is NAGVMQNPRHLVRRRGQEARLRCSPMKGHSHVYWYRQLPEEGLKFMVYLQKENIIDESGMPKERFSAEFPKEGPSILRIQQVVRGDSAAYFCASSPQSGTENIQYFGAGTRLSVL.

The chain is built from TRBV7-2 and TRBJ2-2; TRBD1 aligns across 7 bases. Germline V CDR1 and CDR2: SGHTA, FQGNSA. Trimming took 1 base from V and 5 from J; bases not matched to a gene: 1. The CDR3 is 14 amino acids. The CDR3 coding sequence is TGTGCCAGCAGCTTAGGGGGACAGACCGGGGAGCTGTTTTTT. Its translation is CASSLGGQTGELFF.

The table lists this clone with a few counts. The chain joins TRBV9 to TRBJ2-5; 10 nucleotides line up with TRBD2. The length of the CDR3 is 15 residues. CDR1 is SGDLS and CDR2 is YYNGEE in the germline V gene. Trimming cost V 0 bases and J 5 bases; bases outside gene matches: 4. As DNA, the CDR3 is TGTGCCAGCAGCGTAGTAGCGGGGGGTGGTGAGACCCAGTACTTC. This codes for CASSVVAGGGETQYF.

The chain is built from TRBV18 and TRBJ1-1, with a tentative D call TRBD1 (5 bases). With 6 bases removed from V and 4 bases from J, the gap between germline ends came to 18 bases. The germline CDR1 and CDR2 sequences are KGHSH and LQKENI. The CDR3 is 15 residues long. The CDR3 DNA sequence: TGTGCCAGCTCGCCGACATTGGGGCTGGGCACTGAAGCTTTCTTT. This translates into CASSPTLGLGTEAFF.

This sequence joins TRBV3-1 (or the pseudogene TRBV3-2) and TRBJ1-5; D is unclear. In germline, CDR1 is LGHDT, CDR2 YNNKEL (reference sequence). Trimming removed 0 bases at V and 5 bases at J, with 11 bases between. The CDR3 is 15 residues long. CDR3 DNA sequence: TGTGCCAGCAGCCAAGATAGTGTTCGGGATCAGCCCCAGCATTTT. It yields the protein CASSQDSVRDQPQHF.

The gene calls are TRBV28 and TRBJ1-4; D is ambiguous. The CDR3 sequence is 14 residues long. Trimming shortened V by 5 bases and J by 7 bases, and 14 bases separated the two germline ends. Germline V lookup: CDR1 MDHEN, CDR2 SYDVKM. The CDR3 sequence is CASSGPVQGEKLFF. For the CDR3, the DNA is TGTGCCAGCAGTGGACCGGTTCAAGGTGAAAAACTGTTTTTT.

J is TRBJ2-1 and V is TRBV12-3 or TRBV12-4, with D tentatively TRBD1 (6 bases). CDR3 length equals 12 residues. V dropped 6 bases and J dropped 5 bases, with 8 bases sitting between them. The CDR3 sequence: CASSYRDNEQFF. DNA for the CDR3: TGTGCCAGCAGCTACAGGGACAATGAGCAGTTCTTC.

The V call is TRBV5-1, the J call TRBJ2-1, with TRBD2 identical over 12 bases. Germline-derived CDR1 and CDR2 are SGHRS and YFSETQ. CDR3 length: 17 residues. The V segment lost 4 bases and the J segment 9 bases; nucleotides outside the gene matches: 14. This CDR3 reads CASSPGALAGGAVEQFF. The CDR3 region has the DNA TGCGCCAGCAGCCCTGGAGCCCTAGCGGGGGGGGCCGTTGAGCAGTTCTTC.

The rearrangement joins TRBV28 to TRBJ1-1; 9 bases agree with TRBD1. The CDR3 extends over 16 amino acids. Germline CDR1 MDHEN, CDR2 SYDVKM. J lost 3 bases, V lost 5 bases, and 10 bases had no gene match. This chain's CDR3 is CASSSNPGQGHTEAFF. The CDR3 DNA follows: TGTGCCAGCAGTAGCAACCCGGGACAGGGCCACACTGAAGCTTTCTTT.

Written as DNA, the CDR3 is TGTGCCAGCAGTTATAGGGGAATAGGGTCCTACGAGCAGTACTTC. This codes for CASSYRGIGSYEQYF. The chain recombines TRBV28 with TRBJ2-7, with D maybe TRBD1 (5 bases). The V gene lost 4 bases and the J gene lost 1 base, with 14 bases spanning the gap. The CDR3 runs 15 residues. Germline V gives CDR1 MDHEN, CDR2 SYDVKM.

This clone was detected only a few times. The CDR3 loop reads CASSLAGAVGYGYTF. The CDR3 nucleotides are TGTGCCAGCTCACTGGCAGGGGCCGTGGGCTATGGCTACACCTTC. This sequence joins TRBV18 and TRBJ1-2; a weak D match, TRBD1 (6 bases). Germline V lookup: CDR1 KGHSH, CDR2 LQKENI. The CDR3 has 15 residues. The V and J ends lost 4 bases and 4 bases respectively, with 16 bases between them.